This T cell receptor (beta chain) was documented in a study of T cell repertoires in cytomegalovirus infection. Study findings and constraints: Dominant in the ex vivo response were TCR beta clonotypes restricted by HLA-C and specific for CMV.

V lost 1 base to trimming and J lost 2 bases, with 9 bases between them. The CDR3 length is 15 residues. The germline gives CDR1 SGHTA, CDR2 FQGNSA. TCRdb reanalysed the reads using MiXCR and keeps one entry per CDR3 protein. The sample has tens of thousands of distinct CDR3 sequences, over 3.5% seen once; the top ten hold under 25%. This clonotype was picked up many times. Its antigen is as yet unknown. The chain uses TRBV7-2 and TRBJ1-3; TRBD1 is a possible D gene (5 bases). This TCR derives from a human donor in good health (CMV status not recorded). Some clones in this sample may be carry-over from other donors' samples. The sequenced sample was PBMCs. The CDR3 reads CASSLVSTAGNTIYF. The CDR3 bases are TGTGCCAGCAGCTTAGTGTCGACAGCTGGAAACACCATATATTTT.